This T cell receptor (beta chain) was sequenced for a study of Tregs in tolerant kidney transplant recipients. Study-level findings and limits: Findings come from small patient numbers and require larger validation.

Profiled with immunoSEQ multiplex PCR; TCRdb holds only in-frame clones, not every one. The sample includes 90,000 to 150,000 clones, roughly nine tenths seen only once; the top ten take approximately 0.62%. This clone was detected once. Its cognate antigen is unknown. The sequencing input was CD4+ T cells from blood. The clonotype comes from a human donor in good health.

The CDR3 loop is CAWSNPGLAEDTGELFF. CDR3 in DNA: TGTGCCTGGAGTAACCCCGGACTAGCGGAAGACACCGGGGAGCTGTTTTTT. The chain recombines TRBV30 with TRBJ2-2; 10 bases are shared with TRBD2. J gave up 3 bases and V 2 bases, and 9 bases lay outside the gene matches. Germline assignment: CDR1 GTSNPN and CDR2 SVGIG (reference sequence). The CDR3 has 17 residues. The entire variable domain, with the rest obtained from reference TRBV30 and TRBJ2-2, is as follows: SQTIHQWPATLVQPVGSPLSLECTVEGTSNPNLYWYRQAAGRGLQLLFYSVGIGQISSEVPQNLSASRPQDRQFILSSKKLLLSDSGFYLCAWSNPGLAEDTGELFFGEGSRLTVL.